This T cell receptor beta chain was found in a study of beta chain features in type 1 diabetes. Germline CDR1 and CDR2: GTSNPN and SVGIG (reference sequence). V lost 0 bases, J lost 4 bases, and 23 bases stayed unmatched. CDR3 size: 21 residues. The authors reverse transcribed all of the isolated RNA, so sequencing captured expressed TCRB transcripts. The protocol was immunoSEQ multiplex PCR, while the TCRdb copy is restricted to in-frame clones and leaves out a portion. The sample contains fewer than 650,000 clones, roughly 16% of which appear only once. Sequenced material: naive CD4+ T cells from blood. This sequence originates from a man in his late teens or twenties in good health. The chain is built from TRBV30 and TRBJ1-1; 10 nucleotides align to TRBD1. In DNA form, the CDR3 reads TGTGCCTGGAGTGTACTTAGACAGGGGGCGAAAGTTTTTGACGGAGCCACTGAAGCTTTCTTT. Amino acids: CAWSVLRQGAKVFDGATEAFF.